The sequence of this T cell receptor (beta chain) was determined in a study of blood T cell repertoires in COVID-19. Study-level background: COVID-19 samples from acute and convalescent phases originated in the United States, Italy and Spain. T cells, B-cell-depleted T cells, or PBMCs provided the cDNA or gDNA that served as material.

Profiling relied on immunoSEQ multiplex PCR, and the TCRdb table lists in-frame clones only, not all of them. This sample has nearly 100,000 clones, with approximately 84% found just once. Regarding this clone: An end of the junction differs from the germline gene, which may be a read error.

Germline V gene lookup returns CDR1 SSHAT and CDR2 FNYEAQ (reference sequence). This CDR3 spans 15 amino acids. V and J are TRBV7-7 and TRBJ2-5; 9 bases fit TRBD2. This TCR was sampled from a man between 65 and 85 years old with acute or convalescent COVID-19. The sequenced material came from peripheral blood. The CDR3 DNA is TGTGCTAGCAGCTTACTAGCGGCGGGAGGGGAGACCCAGTACTTC. Translation: CASSLLAAGGETQYF.